The source of this TCR beta chain is a study of long-term antiretroviral therapy in people with HIV. Runs used v3.0 of the immunoSEQ assay and were done at survey level. Here immunoSEQ multiplex PCR was the method, and the copy in TCRdb shows in-frame clones only, minus some. The data show about 28,000 clones, roughly 80% seen once. Sequenced material: unsorted PBMCs, taken 0.3 years after starting antiretroviral therapy. The sequence was obtained from a man in his forties with HIV.

CDR3 amino acids: CASNPTGNFNQPQHF. The CDR3 DNA is TGTGCCAGCAACCCGACAGGGAACTTCAATCAGCCCCAGCATTTT. The chain employs TRBV28 and TRBJ1-5, with 7 bases that match TRBD1. The junction had 9 bases not matched to a gene; V was cut back by 7 bases and J by 3 bases. From germline, CDR1 is MDHEN and CDR2 SYDVKM. The CDR3 has 15 amino acids.